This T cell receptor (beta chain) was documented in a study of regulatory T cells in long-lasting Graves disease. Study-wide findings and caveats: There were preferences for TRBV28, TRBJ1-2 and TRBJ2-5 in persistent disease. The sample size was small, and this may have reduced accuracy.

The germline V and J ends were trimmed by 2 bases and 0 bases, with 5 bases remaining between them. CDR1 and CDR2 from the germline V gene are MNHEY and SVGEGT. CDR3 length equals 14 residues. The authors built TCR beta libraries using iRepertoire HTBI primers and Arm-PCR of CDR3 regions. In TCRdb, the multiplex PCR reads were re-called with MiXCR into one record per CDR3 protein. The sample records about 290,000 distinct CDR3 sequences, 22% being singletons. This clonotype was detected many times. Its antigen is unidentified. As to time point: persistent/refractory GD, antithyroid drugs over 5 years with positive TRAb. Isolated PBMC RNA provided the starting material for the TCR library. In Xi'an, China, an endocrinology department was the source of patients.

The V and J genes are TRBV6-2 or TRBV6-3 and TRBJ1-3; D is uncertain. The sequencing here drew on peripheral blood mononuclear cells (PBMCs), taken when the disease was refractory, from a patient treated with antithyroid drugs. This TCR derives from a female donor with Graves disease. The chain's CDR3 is CASSYAGSGNTIYF. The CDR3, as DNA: TGTGCCAGCAGTTACGCCGGCTCTGGAAACACCATATATTTT.